This TCR beta chain comes out of a study of control samples from healthy donors and cancer patients. CDR1 and CDR2 from the germline V gene are MNHEY and SVGEGT. The CDR3 length is 15 residues. Trimming removed 2 bases at V and 3 bases at J, with 14 bases between. Assay used: immunoSEQ multiplex PCR; TCRdb lists only in-frame clones, some missing. The sample includes about 130,000 clones, roughly 87% of them seen just once. The rearrangement uses TRBV6-2 or TRBV6-3 and TRBJ2-7, with D unclear. Sequencing input: blood. The clonotype was recovered from a man younger than 35 in good health. The DNA for the CDR3 is TGTGCCAGCAGTTACCCAGGTGTGGGGATCTACGAGCAGTACTTC. This codes for CASSYPGVGIYEQYF.